One T cell receptor (beta chain) is described in this entry. Its antigen is still unknown. This record comes from a study of cytomegalovirus exposure and HLA in healthy donors. CDR3 size: 15 residues. After removal of 7 bases from V and 6 bases from J, the junction contained 12 bases not matched to a gene. CDR1 is MNHNY, CDR2 SVGAGI, per germline (reference sequence). The study, taken as a whole, reports: Follow-up analysis later connected one missense variant in DCLRE1C with trimming of TCR beta V- and J-genes.

The PCR had 60 Vbeta and 13 Jbeta primers. Assay: immunoSEQ multiplex PCR; the TCRdb copy retains only in-frame clones and omits some. The profile shows 200,000 or so clones, 80% to 85% of them singletons. The sample taken for sequencing was PBMCs. The source is a woman aged 50 to 60 in good health and CMV-seropositive. V gene TRBV6-6 combines with J gene TRBJ1-1; 9 bases map to TRBD1. The CDR3: CASTPDGTGSAEAFF. In DNA form, the CDR3 reads TGTGCCAGCACCCCCGACGGGACAGGGTCGGCTGAAGCTTTCTTT.